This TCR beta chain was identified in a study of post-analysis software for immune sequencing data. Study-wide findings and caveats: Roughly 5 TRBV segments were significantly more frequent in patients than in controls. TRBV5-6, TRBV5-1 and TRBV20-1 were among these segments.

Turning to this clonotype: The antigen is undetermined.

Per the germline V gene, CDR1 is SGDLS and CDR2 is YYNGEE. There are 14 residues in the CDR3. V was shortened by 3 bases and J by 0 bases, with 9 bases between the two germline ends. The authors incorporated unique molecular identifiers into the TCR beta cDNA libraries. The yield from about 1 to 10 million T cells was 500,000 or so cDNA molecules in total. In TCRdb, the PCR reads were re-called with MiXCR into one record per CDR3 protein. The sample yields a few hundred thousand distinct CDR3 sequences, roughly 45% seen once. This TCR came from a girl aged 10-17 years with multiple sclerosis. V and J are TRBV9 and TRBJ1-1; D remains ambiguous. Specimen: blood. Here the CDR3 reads CASSARSLNTEAFF. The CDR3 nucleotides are TGTGCCAGCAGCGCCAGGTCCCTGAACACTGAAGCTTTCTTT.